One and the same sample provided the 16 T cell receptor beta chains below, sequenced in a study of PD-1 blockade in classical Hodgkin lymphoma (dated by TCRdb to 2020 to 2021). The time point label, as the study defines it: cycle 4 day 1 (C4D1), after more than five weeks of nivolumab. All trial patients had relapsed after autologous stem cell transplantation, with cohorts A, B and C differing in prior brentuximab vedotin exposure. Library preparation was by the immunoSEQ multiplex PCR assay. What TCRdb holds here is the immuneACCESS table cut down to in-frame rearrangements. Part of the clones is not present; checked against another copy, under half of the missing clones reflect an unresolved V gene, and the others are unexplained. The sample table records 100,000 or so clones; about 92% of these occur just once. The ten top clones hold 15% to 20% of the sample. The specimen was peripheral blood mononuclear cells (PBMCs), collected before the fourth cycle of nivolumab. The receptor source for this set is a human donor with classical Hodgkin lymphoma.

This chain links TRBV28 with TRBJ2-7, with TRBD1 identical over 7 bases. CDR1 is MDHEN and CDR2 is SYDVKM in the germline V gene. The CDR3 runs 16 residues. Germline trimming cut 3 bases from V and 3 bases from J; bases unmatched to any gene: 11. The CDR3 spells CASSFPWGQTDYEQYF. The CDR3 nucleotides are TGTGCCAGCAGTTTCCCATGGGGACAGACCGACTACGAGCAGTACTTC.

The chain is built from TRBV6-1 and TRBJ1-4; D possibly corresponds to TRBD1 (6 bases). The CDR3 runs 12 residues. Trimming cost V 6 bases and J 7 bases, with 9 bases left between them. CDR1 and CDR2 (germline): MNHNS, SASEGT. The CDR3 loop is CASRVRGEKLFF. The CDR3 DNA reads TGTGCCAGCAGAGTCAGGGGTGAAAAACTGTTTTTT.

The gene calls are TRBV29-1 and TRBJ2-4, with D possibly being TRBD2 (5 bases). Germline values: CDR1 SQVTM, CDR2 ANQGSEA. The CDR3 contains 14 residues. V lost 7 bases to trimming and J lost 8 bases, with 21 bases between them. DNA of the CDR3: TGCAGCGCTGGGGAAGGGAGTCGTATAGACATTCAGTACTTC. It encodes CSAGEGSRIDIQYF.

The CDR3 DNA reads as TGTGCCAGCAGTGAAGCCTGGACAGATGAAGCTTTCTTT. Translating it yields CASSEAWTDEAFF. V usage is TRBV2 and J usage is TRBJ1-1; D may be TRBD1 (6 bases). The germline V gene encodes CDR1 SNHLY and CDR2 FYNNEI. CDR3 length equals 13 residues. The ends were cut back, 0 bases at V and 7 bases at J, with 9 bases in the middle.

This chain links TRBV19 with TRBJ2-5; tentatively, D is TRBD1 (5 bases). CDR1 is LNHDA, CDR2 SQIVND, per germline (reference sequence). The length of the CDR3 is 13 residues. The V gene lost 3 bases and the J gene lost 4 bases, with 9 bases spanning the gap. As DNA, the CDR3 is TGTGCCAGTAGTATCCAGGGTTCAGAGACCCAGTACTTC. This translates into CASSIQGSETQYF.

This chain uses TRBV4-1 with TRBJ1-2; tentative D call: TRBD1 (5 bases). There are 16 residues in the CDR3. CDR1 MGHRA and CDR2 YSYEKL come from the germline V gene. Trimming took off 0 bases at V and 2 bases at J, with 13 bases between the two ends. CDR3 bases: TGCGCCAGCAGCCAAGATACCGGGACTCCCAACTATGGCTACACCTTC. Encoded protein: CASSQDTGTPNYGYTF.

The CDR3 spells CASSLIWGNGNEQFF. The CDR3 DNA is TGTGCCAGCAGCTTAATTTGGGGAAACGGCAATGAGCAGTTCTTC. This rearrangement joins TRBV7-8 to TRBJ2-1; D call uncertain. This CDR3 is 15 amino acids long. Trimming cost V 2 bases and J 6 bases, with 14 bases left between them. Germline V gives CDR1 SGHVS, CDR2 FQNEAQ.

This rearrangement joins TRBV7-9 to TRBJ1-1; no clear D gene. The germline V and J ends were trimmed by 5 bases and 3 bases, with 13 bases remaining between them. This CDR3 contains 14 residues. CDR1 SEHNR and CDR2 FQNEAQ come from the germline V gene (reference sequence). The CDR3 loop reads CASSKNPPDTEAFF. The DNA for the CDR3 is TGTGCCAGCAGCAAAAACCCACCAGACACTGAAGCTTTCTTT. The full variable domain, with the rest looked up from reference TRBV7-9 and TRBJ1-1, is DTGVSQNPRHKITKRGQNVTFRCDPISEHNRLYWYRQTLGQGPEFLTYFQNEAQLEKSRLLSDRFSAERPKGSFSTLEIQRTEQGDSAMYLCASSKNPPDTEAFFGQGTRLTVV.

The chain combines TRBV27 with TRBJ2-2; D gene uncertain. Germline CDR1 reads MNHEY; CDR2 reads SMNVEV (reference sequence). V dropped 8 bases and J dropped 7 bases, with 8 bases sitting between them. The CDR3 runs 11 residues. The chain's CDR3 is CASGDVGELFF. Written as DNA, the CDR3 is TGTGCCAGCGGGGATGTCGGGGAGCTGTTTTTT.

V gene TRBV7-8 combines with J gene TRBJ2-7; 13 bases are a match to TRBD2. V dropped 2 bases and J dropped 2; count of bases not matched to a gene: 9. Germline V lookup: CDR1 SGHVS, CDR2 FQNEAQ. The CDR3 sequence is 18 residues long. CDR3 protein: CASSLSIGLAGDPYEQYF. CDR3 nucleotide sequence: TGTGCCAGCAGCTTATCGATCGGACTAGCGGGAGACCCCTACGAGCAGTACTTC. The full variable domain, rest sourced from reference TRBV7-8 and TRBJ2-7, is GAGVSQSPRYKVAKRGQDVALRCDPISGHVSLFWYQQALGQGPEFLTYFQNEAQLDKSGLPSDRFFAERPEGSVSTLKIQRTQQEDSAVYLCASSLSIGLAGDPYEQYFGPGTRLTVT.

The rearrangement joins TRBV11-2 to TRBJ2-1; 9 bases are shared with TRBD2. Unmatched junction bases numbered 9, after V lost 1 base and J lost 14 bases. CDR3 length equals 14 residues. Germline V lookup: CDR1 SGHAT, CDR2 FQNNGV. This chain's CDR3 is CASSLVRGTSMEFF. CDR3 in DNA: TGTGCCAGCAGCTTAGTCCGGGGGACTAGCATGGAGTTCTTC.

The chain uses TRBV15 and TRBJ1-5; TRBD1 aligns across 7 bases. This CDR3 has 17 residues. Germline CDR1 reads LNHNV; CDR2 reads YYDKDF (reference sequence). The trim removed 0 bases at V and 4 bases at J, leaving 9 bases unmatched. The chain's CDR3 is CATSRDRDSGQNQPQHF. CDR3 DNA sequence: TGTGCCACCAGCAGAGACCGGGACAGCGGCCAAAATCAGCCCCAGCATTTT. Filled out from reference TRBV15 and TRBJ1-5, the complete variable domain reads DAMVIQNPRYQVTQFGKPVTLSCSQTLNHNVMYWYQQKSSQAPKLLFHYYDKDFNNEADTPDNFQSRRPNTSFCFLDIRSPGLGDTAMYLCATSRDRDSGQNQPQHFGDGTRLSIL.

This chain uses TRBV27 with TRBJ2-5; 7 bases fit TRBD1. Germline V lookup: CDR1 MNHEY, CDR2 SMNVEV (reference sequence). This CDR3 is 15 amino acids long. J was trimmed by 3 bases and V by 7 bases; bases with no gene match: 11. CDR3 amino acids: CASTKRIQGEETQYF. CDR3 bases: TGTGCCAGCACCAAGAGGATTCAGGGGGAAGAGACCCAGTACTTC.

The chain links TRBV19 to TRBJ2-7, with TRBD1 matching 7 bases. With 1 base clipped from V and 1 base from J, the junction kept 7 bases outside the gene matches. Germline V gene data show CDR1 as LNHDA and CDR2 as SQIVND (reference sequence). The CDR3 runs to 16 residues. The CDR3 nucleotides read TGTGCCAGTAGTATAGTTGGTGGGACAGATTCCTACGAGCAGTACTTC. It specifies CASSIVGGTDSYEQYF.

This rearrangement joins TRBV10-1 to TRBJ2-4; D might be TRBD2 (6 bases). CDR3 length equals 16 residues. Deletions cut 8 bases from V and 8 bases from J, with 25 bases between. Germline values: CDR1 WNHNN, CDR2 SYGVQD (reference sequence). CDR3 sequence reads: CASSLRAMGGRDIQYF. CDR3 nucleotide sequence: TGCGCCAGCTCTCTCCGGGCCATGGGAGGTAGGGACATTCAGTACTTC.

The V gene is TRBV11-2, the J gene TRBJ1-5; tentative D call: TRBD1 (5 bases). Trimming pared 1 base from V and 5 bases from J, leaving 15 bases between. Looked up from germline, CDR1 is SGHAT and CDR2 is FQNNGV. This CDR3 is built from 16 residues. CDR3 amino acids: CASSLGAGRVDQPQHF. The CDR3 region has the DNA TGTGCCAGCAGCTTAGGAGCCGGCAGGGTTGATCAGCCCCAGCATTTT.